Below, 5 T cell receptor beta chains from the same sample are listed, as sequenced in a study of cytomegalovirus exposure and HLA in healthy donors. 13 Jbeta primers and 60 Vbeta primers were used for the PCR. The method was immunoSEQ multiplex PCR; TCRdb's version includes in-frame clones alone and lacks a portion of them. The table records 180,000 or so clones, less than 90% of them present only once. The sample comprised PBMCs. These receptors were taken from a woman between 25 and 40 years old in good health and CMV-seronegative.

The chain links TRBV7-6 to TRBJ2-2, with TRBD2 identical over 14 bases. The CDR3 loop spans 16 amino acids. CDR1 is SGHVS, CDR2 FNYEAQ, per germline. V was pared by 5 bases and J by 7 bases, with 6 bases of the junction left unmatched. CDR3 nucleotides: TGTGCCAGCAGCCCGGGACTAGCGGGAGTTGTCGGGGAGCTGTTTTTT. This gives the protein CASSPGLAGVVGELFF.

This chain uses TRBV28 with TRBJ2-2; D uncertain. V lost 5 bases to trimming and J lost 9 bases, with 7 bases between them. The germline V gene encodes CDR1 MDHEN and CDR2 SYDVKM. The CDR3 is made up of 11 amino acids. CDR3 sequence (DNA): TGTGCCAGCAGTCTGGCACGGGAGCTGTTTTTT. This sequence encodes CASSLARELFF.

As DNA, the CDR3 is TGTGCCAGCAGTTACTCTGGGCGGGACGGAAACACCATATATTTT. The encoded protein is CASSYSGRDGNTIYF. The chain links TRBV6-6 to TRBJ1-3; perhaps TRBD1 as D (5 bases). The V end lost 0 bases, the J end lost 4 bases, and 10 bases lay between the germline ends. Germline V gene sequence: CDR1 MNHNY, CDR2 SVGAGI (reference sequence). The CDR3 is 15 amino acids.

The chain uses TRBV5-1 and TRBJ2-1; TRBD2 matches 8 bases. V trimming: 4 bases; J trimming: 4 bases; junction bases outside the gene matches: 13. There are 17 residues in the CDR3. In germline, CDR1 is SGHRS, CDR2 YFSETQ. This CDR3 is CASSTRPVGGGYNEQFF. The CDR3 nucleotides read TGCGCCAGCAGCACACGACCCGTTGGCGGGGGGTACAATGAGCAGTTCTTC.

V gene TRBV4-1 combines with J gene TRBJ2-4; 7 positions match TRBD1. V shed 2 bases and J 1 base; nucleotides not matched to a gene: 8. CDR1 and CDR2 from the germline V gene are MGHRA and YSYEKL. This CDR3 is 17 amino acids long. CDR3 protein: CASSQPRQGRAKNIQYF. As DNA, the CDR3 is TGCGCCAGCAGCCAACCCCGACAGGGACGGGCCAAAAACATTCAGTACTTC.